The 20 T cell receptor beta chains presented below share a single source sample, sequenced in a study of cytomegalovirus exposure and HLA in healthy donors. Amplification used 60 Vbeta primers and 13 Jbeta primers. Generated by immunoSEQ multiplex PCR, the TCRdb table keeps only in-frame clones and is missing some. The table includes around 120,000 clones, over 75% detected once. Sequencing used PBMCs. The source of these receptors is a boy between 10 and 17 years old in good health and CMV-seronegative.

This chain links TRBV19 with TRBJ2-7; D is unclear. V was trimmed by 6 bases and J by 2 bases, leaving 17 bases between them. The CDR3 runs to 15 residues. The V gene's germline CDR1 is LNHDA and CDR2 SQIVND (reference sequence). This CDR3 reads CASSTQAPYAYEQYF. CDR3 bases: TGTGCCAGTAGCACGCAGGCACCCTACGCCTACGAGCAGTACTTC.

The chain uses TRBV19 and TRBJ2-7; 11 nucleotides match TRBD2. The CDR3 consists of 15 residues. Germline loops: CDR1 LNHDA, CDR2 SQIVND (reference sequence). V gave up 4 bases and J gave up 3 bases; unmatched junction bases: 5. CDR3: CASSTPGLAVYEQYF. CDR3 DNA: TGTGCCAGTAGTACGCCGGGACTAGCGGTCTACGAGCAGTACTTC.

Here the CDR3 reads CASSPVWERGRTDTQYF. Here the CDR3 DNA reads TGCGCCAGCAGCCCAGTTTGGGAGCGGGGGCGCACAGATACGCAGTATTTT. V gene TRBV5-1 combines with J gene TRBJ2-3, with TRBD2 matching over 8 bases. Germline V lookup: CDR1 SGHRS, CDR2 YFSETQ. The CDR3 is made up of 17 amino acids. The J segment lost 1 base and the V segment lost 4 bases, leaving 11 bases of the junction unmatched.

This chain uses TRBV9 with TRBJ2-1; 9 nucleotides match TRBD2. CDR1 and CDR2 from the germline V gene are SGDLS and YYNGEE. The CDR3 loop spans 17 amino acids. The V segment lost 1 base and the J segment 0 bases; nucleotides outside the gene matches: 5. The CDR3 sequence: CASSVSGGGGSYNEQFF. Here the CDR3 DNA reads TGTGCCAGCAGCGTATCCGGCGGGGGGGGCTCCTACAATGAGCAGTTCTTC.

The J gene is TRBJ1-6, the V gene TRBV5-1, with 7 bases identical to TRBD1. After removal of 3 bases from V and 7 bases from J, the junction contained 4 bases not matched to a gene. Germline V gives CDR1 SGHRS, CDR2 YFSETQ. This CDR3 has 14 residues. The chain's CDR3 is CASSSGTANSPLHF. The CDR3, as DNA: TGCGCCAGCAGCTCTGGGACAGCAAATTCACCCCTCCACTTT.

This chain joins TRBV19 and TRBJ2-3; possible D gene TRBD1, 5 bases. V lost 3 bases, J lost 4 bases, and 8 bases lay in between. Germline loops: CDR1 LNHDA, CDR2 SQIVND (reference sequence). The CDR3 is 13 amino acids. The CDR3 sequence is CASSIRVADTQYF. The CDR3 DNA sequence: TGTGCCAGTAGTATCAGGGTGGCAGATACGCAGTATTTT.

The chain carries TRBV13 and TRBJ2-2; D uncertain. With 1 base removed from V and 4 bases from J, the gap between germline ends came to 13 bases. Germline V gives CDR1 PRHDT, CDR2 FYEKMQ (reference sequence). The CDR3 runs 16 residues. The CDR3: CASSLEPGKGTGELFF. Here the CDR3 DNA reads TGTGCCAGCAGCTTAGAGCCGGGTAAAGGCACCGGGGAGCTGTTTTTT.

This chain links TRBV9 with TRBJ2-3, with TRBD2 identical over 8 bases. V shed 0 bases, J shed 4 bases, and the junction held 4 bases outside the gene matches. Germline V gene lookup returns CDR1 SGDLS and CDR2 YYNGEE. CDR3 length: 15 amino acids. The CDR3 loop reads CASSVATAGADTQYF. In DNA form, the CDR3 reads TGTGCCAGCAGCGTAGCTACAGCGGGAGCAGATACGCAGTATTTT.

The chain recombines TRBV7-2 with TRBJ1-3; possible D gene TRBD1, 6 bases. The CDR3 contains 15 residues. Germline CDR1 is SGHTA and CDR2 is FQGNSA. V lost 5 bases to trimming and J lost 0 bases, with 11 bases between them. The DNA of the CDR3 is TGTGCCAGCAGCCTCGGGACAACCTCTGGAAACACCATATATTTT. Its protein is CASSLGTTSGNTIYF.

CDR3 DNA sequence: TGTGCCAGCAGTTTATCAGGGGCCGCAAATAGCAATCAGCCCCAGCATTTT. Translated: CASSLSGAANSNQPQHF. This rearrangement joins TRBV27 to TRBJ1-5; maybe TRBD1 (5 bases). CDR1 and CDR2 from the germline V gene are MNHEY and SMNVEV (reference sequence). Trimming removed 0 bases from V and 0 bases from J, with 12 bases in between. The CDR3 extends over 17 amino acids.

The V and J genes are TRBV11-2 and TRBJ2-7; no clear D gene. This CDR3 spans 14 amino acids. Per germline, CDR1 SGHAT and CDR2 FQNNGV. The V gene lost 1 base and the J gene lost 0 bases, with 7 bases spanning the gap. The CDR3 loop is CASSLVVGSYEQYF. The CDR3 nucleotides are TGTGCCAGCAGCTTAGTTGTCGGCTCCTACGAGCAGTACTTC.

The chain links TRBV4-1 to TRBJ1-2; 7 positions match TRBD1. Unmatched junction bases numbered 5, after V lost 3 bases and J lost 7 bases. Germline CDR1 is MGHRA and CDR2 is YSYEKL. This CDR3 region has 13 residues. The CDR3 is CASSHDDRVGYTF. The CDR3 bases are TGCGCCAGCAGCCACGATGACAGGGTTGGCTACACCTTC.

The CDR3, as DNA: TGTGCCAGCAGCTTAGCCGGGCCCCGGGGGGCAGATACGCAGTATTTT. Its protein product is CASSLAGPRGADTQYF. The chain is built from TRBV11-2 and TRBJ2-3, with 7 bases fitting TRBD2. After removal of 1 base from V and 4 bases from J, the junction contained 8 bases not matched to a gene. Looked up from germline, CDR1 is SGHAT and CDR2 is FQNNGV. The CDR3 spans 16 residues.

V usage is TRBV9 and J usage is TRBJ1-2; D is perhaps TRBD1 (5 bases). This CDR3 region has 15 residues. Trimming took off 0 bases at V and 4 bases at J, with 13 bases between the two ends. Germline loops: CDR1 SGDLS, CDR2 YYNGEE. CDR3 in DNA: TGTGCCAGCAGCGTAGCGGGCGGGGGGGGCTATGGCTACACCTTC. Amino acids: CASSVAGGGGYGYTF.

The J gene is TRBJ2-1, the V gene TRBV25-1; 10 bases agree with TRBD2. Germline-derived CDR1 and CDR2 are MGHDK and SYGVNS. The CDR3 consists of 14 residues. Trimming took 4 bases from V and 7 from J; bases not matched to a gene: 4. As DNA, the CDR3 is TGTGCCAGCAGTGGCGGGACTAGCGTTAATGAGCAGTTCTTC. It translates to CASSGGTSVNEQFF.

The chain couples TRBV18 to TRBJ2-7, with TRBD2 as a possible D gene (5 bases). Germline CDR1 and CDR2: KGHSH and LQKENI. Trimming removed 3 bases from V and 7 bases from J, with 16 bases in between. CDR3 length: 14 amino acids. The CDR3 coding sequence is TGTGCCAGCTCACCCCTGACGGGATCACTTGAGCAGTACTTC. Its protein is CASSPLTGSLEQYF.

The CDR3: CATQYRTVNNEQFF. CDR3 nucleotide sequence: TGTGCCACCCAATATCGGACAGTGAACAATGAGCAGTTCTTC. The chain links TRBV6-1 to TRBJ2-1; maybe TRBD1 (6 bases). Germline CDR1 MNHNS, CDR2 SASEGT. The CDR3 length is 14 residues. V lost 10 bases and J lost 5, with 18 bases in between.

The gene calls are TRBV6-1 and TRBJ2-1, with 8 bases identical to TRBD1. This CDR3 is built from 14 residues. Germline V CDR1 and CDR2: MNHNS, SASEGT. V shed 6 bases and J 5 bases; nucleotides not matched to a gene: 6. This CDR3 reads CASRRVTGDNEQFF. The CDR3 DNA reads as TGTGCCAGCAGAAGGGTGACAGGGGACAATGAGCAGTTCTTC.

The DNA for the CDR3 is TGTGCCAGTTCATCGACAGGCGATACTAACTATGGCTACACCTTC. Amino acids: CASSSTGDTNYGYTF. The gene calls are TRBV18 and TRBJ1-2; the D gene is possibly TRBD1 (6 bases). Germline-derived CDR1 and CDR2 are KGHSH and LQKENI. The CDR3 is 15 residues long. V lost 9 bases and J 0 bases, leaving 17 bases between the germline ends.

This chain connects TRBV30 to TRBJ2-5; 7 bases map to TRBD1. The end of the DNA fits TRBJ2-7 better, so the J call may be wrong. Germline CDR1 GTSNPN, CDR2 SVGIG (reference sequence). The CDR3 sequence is 15 residues long. The CDR3 loop reads CAWSDLGQSSYEQYF. The CDR3 DNA reads as TGTGCCTGGAGTGACTTGGGACAGAGCTCCTACGAGCAGTACTTC.